This TCR beta chain was documented in a study of blood T cell repertoires in COVID-19. Study-level background: Samples of COVID-19 (acute and convalescent) were obtained from the United States, Italy and Spain.

In the authors' methods: Estimated nucleated cell counts came from reference gene primer amplification. Profiling relied on immunoSEQ multiplex PCR, and the TCRdb table lists in-frame clones only, not all of them. The DNA gave D and trimming, while V, J and clone size come from that table. The sample carries about 64,000 clones, roughly 80% recorded once. While infection was still active, Seattle patients were enrolled and then followed longitudinally. The CDR3 covers 13 residues. V was pared by 2 bases and J by 4 bases, with 8 bases between. Germline V lookup: CDR1 LGHDT, CDR2 YNNKEL (reference sequence).

Sequenced material: peripheral blood. The clonotype was recovered from a man in his sixties with COVID-19, enrolled during active disease. The rearrangement links TRBV3-1 (or the pseudogene TRBV3-2) to TRBJ2-5, with a weak D call TRBD2 (6 bases). In nucleotides, the CDR3 is TGTGCCAGCAGCCAAAAGCGGGCAGAGACCCAGTACTTC. This translates into CASSQKRAETQYF.